This TCR beta chain was recovered during a study of T-cell memory formation after mild COVID-19. Study-level background: TCR clusters were mostly confined to one donor each. Findings and limits, study-wide: CD4+ bias marked clones expanding day 15 to 37, unlike balanced contracting clones.

Each CDR3 protein is one row after TCRdb ran MiXCR on the 5' RACE reads. The sample yields roughly 450,000 distinct CDR3 sequences, 15% to 20% seen once. Remarks on this clonotype: The antigen is not known.

The TCR was taken from an adult woman who had mild COVID-19 (a few samples of this study predate the infection). Cell type and time point are not known. The sample comprised PBMCs or a T cell subset sorted from them (not recorded which).

The CDR3 reads CASSPSRDQPQHF. CDR3 DNA sequence: TGTGCCAGCTCACCCTCGAGGGATCAGCCCCAGCATTTT. The rearrangement joins TRBV18 to TRBJ1-5; D call uncertain. Germline-derived CDR1 and CDR2 are KGHSH and LQKENI. V was pared by 3 bases and J by 5 bases, with 8 bases between. The CDR3 length is 13 residues.